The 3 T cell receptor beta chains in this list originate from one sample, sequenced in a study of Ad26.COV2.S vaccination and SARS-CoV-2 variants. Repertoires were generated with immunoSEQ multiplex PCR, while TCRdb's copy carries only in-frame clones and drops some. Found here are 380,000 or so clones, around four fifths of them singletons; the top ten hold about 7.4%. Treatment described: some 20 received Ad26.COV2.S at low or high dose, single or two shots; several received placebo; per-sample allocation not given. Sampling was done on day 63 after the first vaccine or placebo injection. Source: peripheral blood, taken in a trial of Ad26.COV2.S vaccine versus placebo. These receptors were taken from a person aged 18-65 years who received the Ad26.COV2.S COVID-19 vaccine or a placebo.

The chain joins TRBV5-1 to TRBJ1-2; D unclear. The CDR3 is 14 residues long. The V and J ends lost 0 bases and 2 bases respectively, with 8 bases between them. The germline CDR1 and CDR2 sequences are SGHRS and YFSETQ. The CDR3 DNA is TGCGCCAGCAGCTTGGAGCCCACGAACTATGGCTACACCTTC. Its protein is CASSLEPTNYGYTF.

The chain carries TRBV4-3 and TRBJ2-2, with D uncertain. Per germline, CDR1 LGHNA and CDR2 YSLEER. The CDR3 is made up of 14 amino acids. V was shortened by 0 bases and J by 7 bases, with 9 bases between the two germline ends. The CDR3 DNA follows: TGCGCCAGCAGCCAAGATCGTAGTGGCGGGGAGCTGTTTTTT. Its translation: CASSQDRSGGELFF.

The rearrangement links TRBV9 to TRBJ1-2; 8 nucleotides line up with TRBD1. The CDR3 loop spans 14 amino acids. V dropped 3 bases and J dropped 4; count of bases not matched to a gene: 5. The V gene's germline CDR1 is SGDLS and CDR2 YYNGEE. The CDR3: CASSGSQGAYGYTF. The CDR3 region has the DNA TGTGCCAGCAGCGGGAGTCAGGGGGCCTATGGCTACACCTTC. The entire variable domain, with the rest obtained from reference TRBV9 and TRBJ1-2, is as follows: DSGVTQTPKHLITATGQRVTLRCSPRSGDLSVYWYQQSLDQGLQFLIQYYNGEERAKGNILERFSAQQFPDLHSELNLSSLELGDSALYFCASSGSQGAYGYTFGSGTRLTVV.